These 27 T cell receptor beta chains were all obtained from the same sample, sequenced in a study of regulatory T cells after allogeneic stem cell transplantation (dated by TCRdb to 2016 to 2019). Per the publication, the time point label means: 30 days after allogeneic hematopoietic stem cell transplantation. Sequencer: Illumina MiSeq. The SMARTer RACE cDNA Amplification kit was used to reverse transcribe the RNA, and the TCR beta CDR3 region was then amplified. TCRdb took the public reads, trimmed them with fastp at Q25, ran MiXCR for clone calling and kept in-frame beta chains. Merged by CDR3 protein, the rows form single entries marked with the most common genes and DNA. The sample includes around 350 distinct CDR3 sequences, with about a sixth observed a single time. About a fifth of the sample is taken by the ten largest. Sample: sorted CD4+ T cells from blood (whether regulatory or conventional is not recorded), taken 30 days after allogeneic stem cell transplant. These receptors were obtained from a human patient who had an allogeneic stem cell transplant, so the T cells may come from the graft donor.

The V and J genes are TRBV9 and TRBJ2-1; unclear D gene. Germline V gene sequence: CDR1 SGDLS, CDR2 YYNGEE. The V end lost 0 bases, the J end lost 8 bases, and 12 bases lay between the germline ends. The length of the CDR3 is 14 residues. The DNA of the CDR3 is TGTGCCAGCAGCGTAGATCGTCTAGAAGATGAGCAGTTCTTC. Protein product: CASSVDRLEDEQFF.

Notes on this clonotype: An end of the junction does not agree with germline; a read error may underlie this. The CDR3 nucleotides are TGCGCCAGCGTACCGGGACAGGGGGCGGGCGAGCAGTTCTTC. Amino acid sequence: CASVPGQGAGEQFF. The chain has TRBV2 and TRBJ2-1; 12 positions agree with TRBD1. CDR1 and CDR2 from the germline V gene are SNHLY and FYNNEI. The CDR3 extends over 14 amino acids. The full variable domain, in which reference TRBV2 and TRBJ2-1 provide the parts outside the CDR3, is EPEVTQTPSHQVTQMGQEVILRCVPISNHLYFYWYRQILGQKVEFLVSFYNNEISEKSEIFDDQFSVERPDGSNFTLKIRSTKLEDSAMYFCASVPGQGAGEQFFGPGTRLTVL.

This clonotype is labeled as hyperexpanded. The CDR3 coding sequence is TGTGCCAGTACCTTTGGGGGGACCTATGGCTACACCTTC. It yields the protein CASTFGGTYGYTF. V usage is TRBV3-1 and J usage is TRBJ1-2; tentatively, D is TRBD1 (5 bases). Between the trimmed V and J ends, which lost 9 bases and 4 bases, there was a span of 15 bases. This CDR3 spans 13 amino acids. Germline V gene data show CDR1 as LGHDT and CDR2 as YNNKEL (reference sequence).

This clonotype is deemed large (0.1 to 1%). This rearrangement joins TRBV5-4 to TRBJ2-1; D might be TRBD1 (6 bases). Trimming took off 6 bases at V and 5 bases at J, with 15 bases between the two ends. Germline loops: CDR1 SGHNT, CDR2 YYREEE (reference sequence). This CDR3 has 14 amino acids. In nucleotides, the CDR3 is TGTGCCAGCACTTTGCGACAGGAGGACAATGAGCAGTTCTTC. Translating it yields CASTLRQEDNEQFF.

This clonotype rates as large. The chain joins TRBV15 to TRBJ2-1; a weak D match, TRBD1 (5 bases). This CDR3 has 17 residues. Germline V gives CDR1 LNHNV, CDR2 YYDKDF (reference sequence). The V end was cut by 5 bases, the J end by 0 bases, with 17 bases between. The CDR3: CATSSPQGFSSYNEQFF. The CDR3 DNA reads TGTGCCACCAGCTCTCCCCAGGGATTCAGCTCCTACAATGAGCAGTTCTTC.

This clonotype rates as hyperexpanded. The CDR3 nucleotides are TGTGCCAGCAGCTTATATAGGACTGGACAGGGTTCGAACACCGGGGAGCTGTTTTTT. It translates to CASSLYRTGQGSNTGELFF. This chain uses TRBV11-2 with TRBJ2-2; TRBD1 agrees at 8 bases. CDR1 and CDR2 from the germline V gene are SGHAT and FQNNGV. The V and J ends lost 2 bases and 0 bases, in that order; junction bases with no gene match: 11. The CDR3 totals 19 residues.

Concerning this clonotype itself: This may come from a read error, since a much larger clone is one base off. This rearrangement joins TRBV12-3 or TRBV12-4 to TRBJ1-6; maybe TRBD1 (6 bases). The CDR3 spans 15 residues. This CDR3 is CVSTEQGRLNSPLHF. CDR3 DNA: TGTGTCAGCACGGAGCAGGGGCGTTTAAATTCACCCCTCCACTTT.

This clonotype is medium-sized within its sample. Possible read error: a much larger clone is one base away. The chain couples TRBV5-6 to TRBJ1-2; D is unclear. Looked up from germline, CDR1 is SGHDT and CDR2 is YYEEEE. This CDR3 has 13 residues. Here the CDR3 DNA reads TGTGCCAGCAGCCAGTTGGCATTTCTGGGCTACGCCTTC. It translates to CASSQLAFLGYAF.

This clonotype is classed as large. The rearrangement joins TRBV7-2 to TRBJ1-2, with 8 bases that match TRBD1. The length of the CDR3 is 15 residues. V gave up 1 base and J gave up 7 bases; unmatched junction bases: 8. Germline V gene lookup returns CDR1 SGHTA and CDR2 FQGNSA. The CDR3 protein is CASSLGIQGELGYTF. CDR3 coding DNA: TGTGCCAGCAGCTTAGGGATACAGGGGGAGCTTGGCTACACCTTC.

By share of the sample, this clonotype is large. Here the CDR3 reads CASSGRLAGVSGELFF. CDR3 coding DNA: TGTGCCAGCAGTGGACGACTAGCGGGAGTGTCCGGGGAGCTGTTTTTT. This chain uses TRBV6-2 or TRBV6-3 with TRBJ2-2; 12 nucleotides line up with TRBD2. This CDR3 has 16 amino acids. Germline values: CDR1 MNHEY, CDR2 SVGEGT. The V segment lost 5 bases and the J segment 6 bases; nucleotides outside the gene matches: 7.

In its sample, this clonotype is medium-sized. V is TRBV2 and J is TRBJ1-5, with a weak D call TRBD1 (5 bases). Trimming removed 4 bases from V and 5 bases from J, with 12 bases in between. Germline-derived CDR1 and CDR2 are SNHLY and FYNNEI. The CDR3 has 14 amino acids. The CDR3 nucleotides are TGTGCCAGCAGTGTTGTAGGAGGGGATCAGCCCCAGCATTTT. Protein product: CASSVVGGDQPQHF.

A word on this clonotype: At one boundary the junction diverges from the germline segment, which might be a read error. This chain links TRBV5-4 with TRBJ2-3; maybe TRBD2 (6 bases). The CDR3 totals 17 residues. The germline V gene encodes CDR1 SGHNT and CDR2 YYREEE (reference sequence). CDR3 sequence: CASSFSTSRRLTDTQYF. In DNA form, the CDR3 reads TGCGCCAGCAGCTTTTCAACTAGCAGGAGACTCACAGATACGCAGTATTTT.

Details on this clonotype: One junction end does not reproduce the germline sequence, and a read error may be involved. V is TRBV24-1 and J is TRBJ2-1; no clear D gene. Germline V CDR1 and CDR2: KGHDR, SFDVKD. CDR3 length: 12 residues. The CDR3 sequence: CATNVTLRELFF. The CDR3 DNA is TGTGCCACCAATGTAACCCTAAGAGAGCTGTTCTTC.

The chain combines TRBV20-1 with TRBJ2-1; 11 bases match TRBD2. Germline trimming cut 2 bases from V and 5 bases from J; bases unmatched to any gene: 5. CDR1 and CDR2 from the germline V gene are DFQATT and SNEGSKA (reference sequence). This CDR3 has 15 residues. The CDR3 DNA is TGCAGTGCTAGACGAGTGACTAGCGGGGACAATGAGCAGTTCTTC. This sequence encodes CSARRVTSGDNEQFF.

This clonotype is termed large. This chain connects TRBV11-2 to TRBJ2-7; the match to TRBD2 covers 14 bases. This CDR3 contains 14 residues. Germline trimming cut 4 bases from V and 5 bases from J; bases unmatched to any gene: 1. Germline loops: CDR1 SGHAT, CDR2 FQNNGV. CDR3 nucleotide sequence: TGTGCCAGCAGCTGGGGACTAGCGGGAGACGAGCAGTACTTC. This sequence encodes CASSWGLAGDEQYF.

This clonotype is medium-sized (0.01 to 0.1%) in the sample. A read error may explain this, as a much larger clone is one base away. In nucleotides, the CDR3 is TGCAGTGCTTCACCTAGCGGGAGGGGCACAGATACGCAGTATTTT. The encoded protein is CSASPSGRGTDTQYF. V and J are TRBV20-1 and TRBJ2-3; TRBD2 matches at 12 bases. The germline CDR1 and CDR2 sequences are DFQATT and SNEGSKA (reference sequence). V gave up 5 bases and J gave up 1 base; unmatched junction bases: 4. The CDR3 consists of 15 residues.

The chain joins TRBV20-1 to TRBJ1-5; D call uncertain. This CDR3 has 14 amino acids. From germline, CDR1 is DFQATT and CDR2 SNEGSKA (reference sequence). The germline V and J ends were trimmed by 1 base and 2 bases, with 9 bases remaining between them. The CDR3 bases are TGCAGTGCTAGAGCTCGACGGGGCAATCAGCCCCAGCATTTT. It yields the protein CSARARRGNQPQHF.

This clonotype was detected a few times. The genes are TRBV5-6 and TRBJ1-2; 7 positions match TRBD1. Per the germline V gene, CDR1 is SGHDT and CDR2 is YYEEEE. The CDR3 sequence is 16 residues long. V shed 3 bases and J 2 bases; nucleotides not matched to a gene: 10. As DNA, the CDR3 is TGTGCCAGCAGCTGGAAGGGACAGAGGCCCAACTATGGCTACACCTTC. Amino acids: CASSWKGQRPNYGYTF.

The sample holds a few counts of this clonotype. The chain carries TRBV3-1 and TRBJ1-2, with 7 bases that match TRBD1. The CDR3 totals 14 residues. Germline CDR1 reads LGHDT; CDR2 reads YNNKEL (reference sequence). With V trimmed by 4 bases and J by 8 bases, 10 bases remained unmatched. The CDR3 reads CASSLSTGCVGYTF. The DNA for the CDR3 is TGTGCCAGCAGCCTTTCGACAGGGTGCGTCGGCTACACCTTC.

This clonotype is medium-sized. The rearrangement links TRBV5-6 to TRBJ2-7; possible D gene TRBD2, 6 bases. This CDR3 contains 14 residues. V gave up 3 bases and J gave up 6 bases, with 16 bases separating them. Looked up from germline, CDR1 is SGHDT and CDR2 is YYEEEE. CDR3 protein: CASSSSGGAREQYF. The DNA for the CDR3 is TGTGCCAGCAGCTCGTCCGGGGGAGCGCGCGAGCAGTACTTC.

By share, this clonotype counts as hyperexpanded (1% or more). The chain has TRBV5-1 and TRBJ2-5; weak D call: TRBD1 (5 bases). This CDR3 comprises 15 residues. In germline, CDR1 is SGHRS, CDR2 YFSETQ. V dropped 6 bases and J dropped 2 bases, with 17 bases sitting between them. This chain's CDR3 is CASTISGKTQETQYF. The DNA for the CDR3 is TGCGCCAGCACAATCTCAGGGAAAACTCAAGAGACCCAGTACTTC.

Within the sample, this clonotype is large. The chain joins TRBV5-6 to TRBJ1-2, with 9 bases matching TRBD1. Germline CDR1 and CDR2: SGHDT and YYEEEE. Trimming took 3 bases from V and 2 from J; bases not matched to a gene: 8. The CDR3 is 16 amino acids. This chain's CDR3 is CASSWKGQGPNYGYTF. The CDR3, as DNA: TGTGCCAGCAGCTGGAAGGGACAGGGACCCAACTATGGCTACACCTTC.

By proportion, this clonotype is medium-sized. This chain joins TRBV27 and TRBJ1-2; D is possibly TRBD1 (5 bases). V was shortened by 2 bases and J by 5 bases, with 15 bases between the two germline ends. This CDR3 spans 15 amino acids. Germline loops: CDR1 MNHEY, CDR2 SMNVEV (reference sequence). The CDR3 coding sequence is TGTGCCAGCAGTTTAAATGGAGCAGGGATTTATGGCTACACCTTC. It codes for CASSLNGAGIYGYTF.

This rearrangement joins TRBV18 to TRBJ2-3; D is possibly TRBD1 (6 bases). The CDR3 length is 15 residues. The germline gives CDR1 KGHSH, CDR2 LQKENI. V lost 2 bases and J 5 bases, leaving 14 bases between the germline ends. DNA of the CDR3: TGTGCCAGCTCACCAGGAACAGGGCAGGGAGATACGCAGTATTTT. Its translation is CASSPGTGQGDTQYF.

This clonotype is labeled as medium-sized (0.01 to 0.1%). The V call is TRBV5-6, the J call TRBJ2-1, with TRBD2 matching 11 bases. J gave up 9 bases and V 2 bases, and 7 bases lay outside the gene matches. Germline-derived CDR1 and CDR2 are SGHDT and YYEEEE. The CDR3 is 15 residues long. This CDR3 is CASSFPGTSGIEQFF. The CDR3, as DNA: TGTGCCAGCAGCTTCCCCGGGACTAGCGGAATTGAGCAGTTCTTC.

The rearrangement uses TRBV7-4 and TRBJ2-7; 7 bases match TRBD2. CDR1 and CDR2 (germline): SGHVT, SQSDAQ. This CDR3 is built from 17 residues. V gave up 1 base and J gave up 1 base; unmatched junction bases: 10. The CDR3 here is CASSLESGGSESYEQYF. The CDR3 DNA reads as TGTGCCAGCAGCTTAGAAAGCGGCGGGAGTGAGTCCTACGAGCAGTACTTC.

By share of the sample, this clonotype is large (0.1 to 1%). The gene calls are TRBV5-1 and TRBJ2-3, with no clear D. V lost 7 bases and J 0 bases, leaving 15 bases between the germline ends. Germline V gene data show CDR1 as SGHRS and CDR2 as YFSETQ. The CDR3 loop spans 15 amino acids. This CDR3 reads CASRWSPASTDTQYF. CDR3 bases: TGCGCCAGCCGGTGGAGTCCCGCTAGCACAGATACGCAGTATTTT.